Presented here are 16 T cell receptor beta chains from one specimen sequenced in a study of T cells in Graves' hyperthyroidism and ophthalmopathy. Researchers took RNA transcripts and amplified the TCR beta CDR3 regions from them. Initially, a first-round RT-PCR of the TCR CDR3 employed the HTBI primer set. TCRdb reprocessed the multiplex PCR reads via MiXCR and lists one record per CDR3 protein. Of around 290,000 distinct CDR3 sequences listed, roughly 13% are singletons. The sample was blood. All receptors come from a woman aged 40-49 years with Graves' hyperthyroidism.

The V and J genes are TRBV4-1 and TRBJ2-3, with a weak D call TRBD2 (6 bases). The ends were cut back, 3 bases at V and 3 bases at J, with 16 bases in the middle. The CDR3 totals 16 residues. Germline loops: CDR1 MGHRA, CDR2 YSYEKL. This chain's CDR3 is CASSHQTGARTDTQYF. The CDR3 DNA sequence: TGCGCCAGCAGCCACCAGACGGGAGCTAGGACAGATACGCAGTATTTT.

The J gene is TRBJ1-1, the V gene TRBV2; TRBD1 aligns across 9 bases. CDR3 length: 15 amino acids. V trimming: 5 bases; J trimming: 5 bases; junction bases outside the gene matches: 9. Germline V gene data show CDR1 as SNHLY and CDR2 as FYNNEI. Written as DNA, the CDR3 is TGTGCCAGCAGTCCCCCCGGGACAGGGAGTACTGAAGCTTTCTTT. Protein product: CASSPPGTGSTEAFF.

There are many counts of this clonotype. CDR3 protein: CASSLTIQETQYF. In DNA form, the CDR3 reads TGTGCCAGCAGTCTGACCATCCAAGAGACCCAGTACTTC. J is TRBJ2-5 and V is TRBV12-3 or TRBV12-4; no firm D call. The CDR3 extends over 13 amino acids. The ends were cut back, 5 bases at V and 1 base at J, with 8 bases in the middle.

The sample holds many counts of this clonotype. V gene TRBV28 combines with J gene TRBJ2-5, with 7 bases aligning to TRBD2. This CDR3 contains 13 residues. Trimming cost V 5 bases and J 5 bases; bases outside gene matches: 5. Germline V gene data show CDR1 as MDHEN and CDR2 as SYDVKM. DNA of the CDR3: TGTGCCAGCAGTGGCGGGAGTCGGGAGACCCAGTACTTC. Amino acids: CASSGGSRETQYF.

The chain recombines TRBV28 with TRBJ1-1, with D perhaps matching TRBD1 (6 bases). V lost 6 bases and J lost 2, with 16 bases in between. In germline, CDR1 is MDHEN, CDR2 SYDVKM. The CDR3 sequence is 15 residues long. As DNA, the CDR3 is TGTGCCAGCAGCCCTCTCAGGGGAGGAAACACTGAAGCTTTCTTT. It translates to CASSPLRGGNTEAFF.

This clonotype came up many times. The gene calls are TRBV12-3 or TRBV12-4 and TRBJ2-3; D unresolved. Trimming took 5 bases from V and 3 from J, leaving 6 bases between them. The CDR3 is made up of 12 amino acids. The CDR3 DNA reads TGTGCCAGCAGTACGAGGACAGATACGCAGTATTTT. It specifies CASSTRTDTQYF.

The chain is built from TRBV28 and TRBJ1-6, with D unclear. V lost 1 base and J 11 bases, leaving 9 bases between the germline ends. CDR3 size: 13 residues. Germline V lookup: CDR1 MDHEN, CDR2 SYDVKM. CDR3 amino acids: CASSLFRRTPLHF. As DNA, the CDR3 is TGTGCCAGCAGTTTATTTCGGCGTACACCCCTCCACTTT.

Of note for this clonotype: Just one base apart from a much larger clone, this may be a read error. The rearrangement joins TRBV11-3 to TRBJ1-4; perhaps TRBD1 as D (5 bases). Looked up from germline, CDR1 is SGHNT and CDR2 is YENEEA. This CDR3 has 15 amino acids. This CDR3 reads CAGSIGTSTNEKLFF. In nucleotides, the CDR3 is TGTGCCGGCAGCATAGGGACTTCAACTAATGAAAAACTGTTTTTT.

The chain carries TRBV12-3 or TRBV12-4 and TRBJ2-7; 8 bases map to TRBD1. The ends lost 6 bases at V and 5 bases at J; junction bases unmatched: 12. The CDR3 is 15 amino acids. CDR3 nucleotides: TGTGCCAGCAGCAAACCCGGACAGGGTGGTAACGAGCAGTACTTC. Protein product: CASSKPGQGGNEQYF.

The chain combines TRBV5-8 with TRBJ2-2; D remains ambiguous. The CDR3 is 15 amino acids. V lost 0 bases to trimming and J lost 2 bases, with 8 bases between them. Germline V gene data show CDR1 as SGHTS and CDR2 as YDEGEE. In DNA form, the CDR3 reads TGTGCCAGCAGCTTGGTGGATGGAAACACCGGGGAGCTGTTTTTT. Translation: CASSLVDGNTGELFF.

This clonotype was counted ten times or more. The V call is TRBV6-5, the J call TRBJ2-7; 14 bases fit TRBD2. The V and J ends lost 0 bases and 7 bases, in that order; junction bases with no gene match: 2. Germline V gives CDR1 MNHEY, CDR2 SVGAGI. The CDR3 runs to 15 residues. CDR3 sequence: CASSYSGLAGDEQYF. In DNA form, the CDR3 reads TGTGCCAGCAGTTACTCGGGACTAGCGGGAGATGAGCAGTACTTC.

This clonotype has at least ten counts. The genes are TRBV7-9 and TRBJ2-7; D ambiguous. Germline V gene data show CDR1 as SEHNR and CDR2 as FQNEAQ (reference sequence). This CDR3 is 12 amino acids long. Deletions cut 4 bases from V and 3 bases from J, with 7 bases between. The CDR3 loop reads CASSSTYYEQYF. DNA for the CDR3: TGTGCCAGCAGCTCTACGTACTACGAGCAGTACTTC.

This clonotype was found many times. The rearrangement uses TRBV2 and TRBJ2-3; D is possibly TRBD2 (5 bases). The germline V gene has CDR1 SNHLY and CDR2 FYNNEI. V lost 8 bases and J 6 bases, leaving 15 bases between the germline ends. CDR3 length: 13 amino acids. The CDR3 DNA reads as TGTGCCAGCGAGGGCTTTTCCAGGGATACGCAGTATTTT. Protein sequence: CASEGFSRDTQYF.

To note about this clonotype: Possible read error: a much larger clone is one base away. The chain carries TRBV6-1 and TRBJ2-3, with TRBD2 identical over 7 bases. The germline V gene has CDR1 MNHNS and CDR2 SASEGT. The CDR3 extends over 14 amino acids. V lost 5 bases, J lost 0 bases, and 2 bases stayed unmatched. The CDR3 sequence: CASSPTSSTDTQYF. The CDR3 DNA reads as TGTGCCAGCAGTCCGACTAGCAGCACAGATACGCAGTATTTT.

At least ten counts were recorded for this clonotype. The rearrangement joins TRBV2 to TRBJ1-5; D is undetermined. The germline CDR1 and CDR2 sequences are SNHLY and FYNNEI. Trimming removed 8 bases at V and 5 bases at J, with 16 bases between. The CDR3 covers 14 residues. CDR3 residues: CASERGRRDQPQHF. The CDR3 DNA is TGTGCCAGCGAACGTGGGAGGCGGGATCAGCCCCAGCATTTT.

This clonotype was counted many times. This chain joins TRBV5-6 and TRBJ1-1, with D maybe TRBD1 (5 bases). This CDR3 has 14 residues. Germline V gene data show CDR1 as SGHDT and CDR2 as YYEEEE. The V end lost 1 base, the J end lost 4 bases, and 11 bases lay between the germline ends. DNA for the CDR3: TGTGCCAGCAGCTTGTTCGGGGCAGGCACTGAAGCTTTCTTT. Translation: CASSLFGAGTEAFF.